This T cell receptor beta chain was captured in a study of cytomegalovirus exposure and HLA in healthy donors. Study observations and caveats: The investigators catalogued 160 or so TCR beta chains as cytomegalovirus-associated. Most observed TCR sequences were rare, whereas some public TCRs were detected in many donors.

This table comes from immunoSEQ multiplex PCR, and its TCRdb copy is limited to in-frame clones, with some not included. The sample shows roughly 310,000 clones, roughly 86% of them seen only once. Of note for this clone: Its specificity is unknown.

Sequenced sample: PBMCs. The sequence was collected from a man aged 25-45 years in good health and CMV-seronegative.

The CDR3 region is CASSITSGGRGSYEQYF. In DNA, the CDR3 is TGTGCCAGTAGTATAACTAGCGGGGGCCGGGGATCCTACGAGCAGTACTTC. The chain recombines TRBV19 with TRBJ2-7; 11 bases are a match to TRBD2. CDR1 and CDR2 (germline): LNHDA, SQIVND (reference sequence). There are 17 residues in the CDR3. The V segment lost 2 bases and the J segment 1 base; nucleotides outside the gene matches: 7.